This T cell receptor (beta chain) was captured in a study of T cell repertoires in cytomegalovirus infection. Study in general: From public TCR beta signatures came an indication of both CMV infection and matching HLA type.

This clonotype showed up many times. Its antigen is currently unknown. MiXCR was run by TCRdb on the reads, yielding one entry per CDR3 protein. The data show 35,000 to 55,000 distinct CDR3 sequences, with about a fifth seen just once and about 53% held by the top ten. This CDR3 is 16 amino acids long. J was trimmed by 4 bases and V by 5 bases; bases with no gene match: 10. Germline CDR1 reads SGHVS; CDR2 reads FNYEAQ. The V and J genes are TRBV7-6 and TRBJ2-1; 8 bases agree with TRBD2. The source is a human donor in good health (CMV status not recorded). Some clones in this sample may be carry-over from other donors' samples. The material was CD8+ T cells from cultured PBMCs, obtained from culture after CMV antigen stimulation. CDR3 DNA: TGTGCCAGCAGCCCGACGGGTAGCGGGGCTTACAATGAGCAGTTCTTC. It yields the protein CASSPTGSGAYNEQFF. The full variable domain, with the rest looked up from reference TRBV7-6 and TRBJ2-1, is GAGVSQSPRYKVTKRGQDVALRCDPISGHVSLYWYRQALGQGPEFLTYFNYEAQQDKSGLPNDRFSAERPEGSISTLTIQRTEQRDSAMYRCASSPTGSGAYNEQFFGPGTRLTVL.